A single sample gave rise to the 21 T cell receptor beta chains below, sequenced in a study of cytomegalovirus exposure and HLA in healthy donors. In the PCR, 60 Vbeta and 13 Jbeta primers were used. The assay was immunoSEQ multiplex PCR, and TCRdb's table has in-frame clones only and misses some. The sample lists 85,000 to 130,000 clones, under 80% seen once, with about 4% in the top ten. Sequences were obtained from PBMCs. The receptors were sampled from a woman aged 45-65 years in good health and CMV-seropositive.

The chain joins TRBV15 to TRBJ2-1; 10 bases are shared with TRBD2. V trimming: 1 base; J trimming: 5 bases; junction bases outside the gene matches: 5. CDR1 is LNHNV and CDR2 is YYDKDF in the germline V gene (reference sequence). The CDR3 spans 16 residues. The CDR3 region has the DNA TGTGCCACCAGCAGAGGAGCGGGGGGGATCGACAATGAGCAGTTCTTC. This codes for CATSRGAGGIDNEQFF.

The rearrangement uses TRBV2 and TRBJ1-2; 7 nucleotides align to TRBD1. V lost 1 base to trimming and J lost 7 bases; unmatched junction nucleotides: 3. Germline V gives CDR1 SNHLY, CDR2 FYNNEI. The CDR3 has 13 residues. The CDR3: CASSEEGAGGYTF. The CDR3 DNA follows: TGTGCCAGCAGTGAAGAGGGGGCCGGTGGCTACACCTTC. The entire variable domain, with the rest obtained from reference TRBV2 and TRBJ1-2, is as follows: EPEVTQTPSHQVTQMGQEVILRCVPISNHLYFYWYRQILGQKVEFLVSFYNNEISEKSEIFDDQFSVERPDGSNFTLKIRSTKLEDSAMYFCASSEEGAGGYTFGSGTRLTVV.

This CDR3 is CASSLDLRLAYEQYF. CDR3 coding DNA: TGTGCCAGCAGCTTGGACCTACGGTTGGCCTACGAGCAGTACTTC. This chain links TRBV5-8 with TRBJ2-7; no reliable D call. V was trimmed by 0 bases and J by 2 bases, leaving 12 bases between them. The germline gives CDR1 SGHTS, CDR2 YDEGEE. The CDR3 covers 15 residues.

This clone was counted only a few times. V and J are TRBV6-5 and TRBJ1-5, with TRBD1 matching 9 bases. V shed 5 bases and J 7 bases; nucleotides not matched to a gene: 9. The CDR3 loop spans 15 amino acids. CDR1 and CDR2 (germline): MNHEY, SVGAGI. The DNA of the CDR3 is TGTGCCAGCAGTCCTGACAGGGGGATCATCCAGCCCCAGCATTTT. It specifies CASSPDRGIIQPQHF.

The chain employs TRBV19 and TRBJ1-1; D might be TRBD1 (6 bases). The ends were cut back, 3 bases at V and 1 base at J, with 15 bases in the middle. CDR3 length equals 16 residues. Germline lookup yields CDR1 LNHDA and CDR2 SQIVND (reference sequence). CDR3 sequence reads: CASSMGDIWQNTEAFF. The CDR3 DNA sequence: TGTGCCAGTAGTATGGGGGACATCTGGCAGAACACTGAAGCTTTCTTT.

The genes are TRBV2 and TRBJ2-5; D may be TRBD2 (5 bases). Germline V CDR1 and CDR2: SNHLY, FYNNEI. The V gene lost 6 bases and the J gene lost 2 bases, with 16 bases spanning the gap. The CDR3 loop spans 15 amino acids. The CDR3 reads CASRVGYGSQETQYF. The DNA for the CDR3 is TGTGCCAGCAGGGTAGGGTATGGGAGTCAAGAGACCCAGTACTTC.

This clone was counted a single time. The chain uses TRBV14 and TRBJ1-1; D remains unclear. Trimming stripped 1 base from V and 1 base from J, with 4 bases between. CDR1 SGHDN and CDR2 FVKESK come from the germline V gene. This CDR3 has 13 amino acids. CDR3 sequence reads: CASSQGANTEAFF. CDR3 nucleotides: TGTGCCAGCAGCCAAGGGGCGAACACTGAAGCTTTCTTT.

This chain links TRBV30 with TRBJ2-3, with a weak D call TRBD1 (5 bases). The CDR3 runs to 15 residues. V lost 3 bases to trimming and J lost 4 bases, with 17 bases between them. Germline CDR1 is GTSNPN and CDR2 is SVGIG (reference sequence). DNA for the CDR3: TGTGCCTGGAGGCCCACCCTGGACACCTCAGATACGCAGTATTTT. The encoded protein is CAWRPTLDTSDTQYF.

The V call is TRBV9, the J call TRBJ2-2; TRBD1 might be the D (7 bases). Trimming left V 9 bases short and J 5 bases short, with 8 bases between. This CDR3 region has 11 residues. Germline V gene data show CDR1 as SGDLS and CDR2 as YYNGEE. CDR3 sequence: CATGGTGELFF. The CDR3 nucleotides read TGTGCCACAGGGGGGACCGGGGAGCTGTTTTTT. The full variable domain, rest sourced from reference TRBV9 and TRBJ2-2, is DSGVTQTPKHLITATGQRVTLRCSPRSGDLSVYWYQQSLDQGLQFLIQYYNGEERAKGNILERFSAQQFPDLHSELNLSSLELGDSALYFCATGGTGELFFGEGSRLTVL.

This sequence joins TRBV5-1 and TRBJ1-2; TRBD1 might be the D (5 bases). CDR3 size: 14 residues. Trimming stripped 0 bases from V and 7 bases from J, with 13 bases between. Germline V gene lookup returns CDR1 SGHRS and CDR2 YFSETQ. In nucleotides, the CDR3 is TGCGCCAGCAGCTTGGATGTGGGGCAGGGTGGCTACACCTTC. Translating it yields CASSLDVGQGGYTF.

The genes are TRBV10-2 and TRBJ1-1; D is ambiguous. V shed 7 bases and J shed 3 bases, with 9 bases lying between them. Germline values: CDR1 WSHSY, CDR2 SAAADI. CDR3 size: 12 residues. This CDR3 is CASTYADTEAFF. The CDR3 nucleotides are TGCGCCAGCACTTACGCGGACACTGAAGCTTTCTTT.

Notes on this clone: Other DNA sequences of this sample code for an identical CDR3. The chain uses TRBV2 and TRBJ2-3; 8 bases align to TRBD2. The CDR3 covers 14 residues. The V and J ends lost 1 base and 3 bases, in that order; junction bases with no gene match: 0. Germline assignment: CDR1 SNHLY and CDR2 FYNNEI. The CDR3 DNA reads as TGTGCCAGCAGTGAAGGCGGGGGGACAGATACGCAGTATTTT. Translated: CASSEGGGTDTQYF.

This rearrangement joins TRBV27 to TRBJ1-2; TRBD1 agrees at 9 bases. The CDR3 has 14 residues. Germline CDR1 is MNHEY and CDR2 is SMNVEV (reference sequence). J lost 4 bases, V lost 4 bases, and 4 bases had no gene match. The CDR3 coding sequence is TGTGCCAGCAGTTCGGACAGGGGCGGCTATGGCTACACCTTC. Translating it yields CASSSDRGGYGYTF.

CDR3 amino acids: CASSIGPEAFF. The CDR3 DNA is TGTGCCAGTAGTATTGGCCCTGAAGCTTTCTTT. V usage is TRBV19 and J usage is TRBJ1-1; no clear D gene. Trimming left V 3 bases short and J 6 bases short, with 5 bases between. The CDR3 has 11 amino acids. Germline values: CDR1 LNHDA, CDR2 SQIVND (reference sequence).

The V call is TRBV11-1, the J call TRBJ2-7; possibly TRBD1 for D (5 bases). V gave up 3 bases and J gave up 0 bases, with 12 bases separating them. The CDR3 runs to 15 residues. CDR1 and CDR2 from the germline V gene are SGHAT and FQDESV (reference sequence). DNA for the CDR3: TGTGCCAGCAGCTTTGGGGCTCAGGGCTCCTACGAGCAGTACTTC. The encoded protein is CASSFGAQGSYEQYF.

This sequence joins TRBV6-6 and TRBJ1-6; 7 bases map to TRBD1. Germline values: CDR1 MNHNY, CDR2 SVGAGI (reference sequence). V gave up 2 bases and J gave up 7 bases; unmatched junction bases: 2. This CDR3 is built from 14 residues. CDR3 sequence (DNA): TGTGCCAGCAGTTACGAGGGACAGAATTCACCCCTCCACTTT. Translation: CASSYEGQNSPLHF.

V gene TRBV11-1 combines with J gene TRBJ1-1, with TRBD1 matching over 7 bases. With 4 bases clipped from V and 2 bases from J, the junction kept 7 bases outside the gene matches. The CDR3 loop spans 15 amino acids. From germline, CDR1 is SGHAT and CDR2 FQDESV (reference sequence). The CDR3 DNA reads as TGTGCCAGCAGCTCCCAGGGACAGATAAACACTGAAGCTTTCTTT. The encoded protein is CASSSQGQINTEAFF.

The chain combines TRBV11-3 with TRBJ1-2; D possibly corresponds to TRBD1 (6 bases). The CDR3 contains 16 residues. Germline V gene data show CDR1 as SGHNT and CDR2 as YENEEA. The V end lost 0 bases, the J end lost 4 bases, and 15 bases lay between the germline ends. The CDR3 region is CASSLDHSGAPYGYTF. The DNA of the CDR3 is TGTGCCAGCAGCTTAGATCACTCAGGGGCTCCCTATGGCTACACCTTC.

The chain is built from TRBV5-1 and TRBJ2-1; 10 nucleotides match TRBD2. The ends lost 1 base at V and 8 bases at J; junction bases unmatched: 9. CDR1 is SGHRS, CDR2 YFSETQ, per germline. This CDR3 contains 16 residues. The CDR3 DNA is TGCGCCAGCAGCTTGTGGGCTAGCGGGGGACCAGATGAGCAGTTCTTC. It yields the protein CASSLWASGGPDEQFF.

About this clone itself: An end of the junction does not agree with germline; a read error may underlie this. V and J are TRBV19 and TRBJ2-7; 15 bases agree with TRBD2. Per germline, CDR1 LNHDA and CDR2 SQIVND (reference sequence). CDR3 length: 15 amino acids. Here the CDR3 reads CTSSRGLAGGYEQYF. CDR3 nucleotides: TGTACCAGTAGCAGGGGACTAGCGGGAGGATACGAGCAGTACTTC.

The chain employs TRBV11-2 and TRBJ2-7, with 10 bases aligning to TRBD2. CDR1 is SGHAT, CDR2 FQNNGV, per germline. Trimming cost V 5 bases and J 10 bases; bases outside gene matches: 5. This CDR3 contains 12 residues. The DNA of the CDR3 is TGTGCCAGCAGCCCCGGACTAGCGGTCCAGTACTTC. Protein product: CASSPGLAVQYF. Supplemented by reference TRBV11-2 and TRBJ2-7, the full variable domain reads EAGVAQSPRYKIIEKRQSVAFWCNPISGHATLYWYQQILGQGPKLLIQFQNNGVVDDSQLPKDRFSAERLKGVDSTLKIQPAKLEDSAVYLCASSPGLAVQYFGPGTRLTVT.